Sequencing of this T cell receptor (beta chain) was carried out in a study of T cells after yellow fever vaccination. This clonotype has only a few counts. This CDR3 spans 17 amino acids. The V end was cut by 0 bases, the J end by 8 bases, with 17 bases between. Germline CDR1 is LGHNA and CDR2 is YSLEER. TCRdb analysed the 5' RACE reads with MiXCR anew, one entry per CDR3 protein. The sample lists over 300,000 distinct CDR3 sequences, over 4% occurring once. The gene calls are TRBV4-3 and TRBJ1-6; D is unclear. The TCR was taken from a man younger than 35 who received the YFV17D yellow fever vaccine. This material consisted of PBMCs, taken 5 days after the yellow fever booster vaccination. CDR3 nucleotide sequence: TGCGCCAGCAGCCAAGAGCTCGTGTCGCAGGTTTATTCACCCCTCCACTTT. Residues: CASSQELVSQVYSPLHF.